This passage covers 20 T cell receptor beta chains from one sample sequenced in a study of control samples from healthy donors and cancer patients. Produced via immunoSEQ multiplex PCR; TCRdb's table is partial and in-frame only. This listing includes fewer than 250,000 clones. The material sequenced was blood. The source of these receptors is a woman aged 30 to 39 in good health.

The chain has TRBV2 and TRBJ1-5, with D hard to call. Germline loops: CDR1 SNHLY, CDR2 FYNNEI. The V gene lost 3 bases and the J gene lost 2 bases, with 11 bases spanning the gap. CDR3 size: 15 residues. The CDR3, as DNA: TGTGCCAGCAGTGAGGGAGGTCTCGGCAATCAGCCCCAGCATTTT. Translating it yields CASSEGGLGNQPQHF.

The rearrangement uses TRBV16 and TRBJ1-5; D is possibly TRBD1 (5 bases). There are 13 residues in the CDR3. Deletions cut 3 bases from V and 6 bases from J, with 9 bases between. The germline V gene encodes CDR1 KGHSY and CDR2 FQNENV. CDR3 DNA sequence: TGTGCCAGCAGCCACGGCAGGGCTCAGCCCCAGCATTTT. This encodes CASSHGRAQPQHF. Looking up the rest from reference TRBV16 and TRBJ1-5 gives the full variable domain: GEEVAQTPKHLVRGEGQKAKLYCAPIKGHSYVFWYQQVLKNEFKFLISFQNENVFDETGMPKERFSAKCLPNSPCSLEIQATKLEDSAVYFCASSHGRAQPQHFGDGTRLSIL.

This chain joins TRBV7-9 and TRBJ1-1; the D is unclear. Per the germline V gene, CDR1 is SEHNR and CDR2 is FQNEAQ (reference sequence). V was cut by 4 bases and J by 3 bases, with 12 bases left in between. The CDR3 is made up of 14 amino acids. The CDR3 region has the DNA TGTGCCAGCAGCTCCGCGGTCGGGCACACTGAAGCTTTCTTT. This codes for CASSSAVGHTEAFF.

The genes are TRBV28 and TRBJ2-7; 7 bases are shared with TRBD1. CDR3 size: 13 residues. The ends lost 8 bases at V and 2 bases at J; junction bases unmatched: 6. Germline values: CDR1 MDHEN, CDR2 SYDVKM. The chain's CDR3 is CASHTGTAYEQYF. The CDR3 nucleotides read TGTGCCAGCCATACCGGGACAGCCTACGAGCAGTACTTC.

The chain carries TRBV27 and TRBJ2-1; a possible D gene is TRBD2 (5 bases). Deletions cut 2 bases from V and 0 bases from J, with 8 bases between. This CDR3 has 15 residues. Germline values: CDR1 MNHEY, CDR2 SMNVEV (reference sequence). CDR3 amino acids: CASSLRGSSYNEQFF. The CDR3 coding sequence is TGTGCCAGCAGTTTAAGAGGGAGCTCCTACAATGAGCAGTTCTTC.

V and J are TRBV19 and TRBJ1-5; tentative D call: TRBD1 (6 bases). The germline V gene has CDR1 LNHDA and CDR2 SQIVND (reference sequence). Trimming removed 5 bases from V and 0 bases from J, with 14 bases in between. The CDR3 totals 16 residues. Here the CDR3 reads CASSLKRQDSNQPQHF. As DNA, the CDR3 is TGTGCCAGTAGTTTGAAAAGACAGGATAGCAATCAGCCCCAGCATTTT. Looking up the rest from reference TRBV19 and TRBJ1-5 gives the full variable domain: DGGITQSPKYLFRKEGQNVTLSCEQNLNHDAMYWYRQDPGQGLRLIYYSQIVNDFQKGDIAEGYSVSREKKESFPLTVTSAQKNPTAFYLCASSLKRQDSNQPQHFGDGTRLSIL.

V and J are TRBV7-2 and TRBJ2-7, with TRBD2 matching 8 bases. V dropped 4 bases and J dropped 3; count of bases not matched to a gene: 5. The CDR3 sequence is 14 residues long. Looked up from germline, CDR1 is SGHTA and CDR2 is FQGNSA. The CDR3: CASSWPGLVYEQYF. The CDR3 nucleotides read TGTGCCAGCAGCTGGCCGGGACTAGTCTACGAGCAGTACTTC.

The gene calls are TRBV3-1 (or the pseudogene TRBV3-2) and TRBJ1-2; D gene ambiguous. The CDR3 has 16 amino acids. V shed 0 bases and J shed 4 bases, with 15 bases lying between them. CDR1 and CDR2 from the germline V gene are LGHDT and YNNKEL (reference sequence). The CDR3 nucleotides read TGTGCCAGCAGCCAAGATTTTCGGGGTTGGAGCTATGGCTACACCTTC. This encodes CASSQDFRGWSYGYTF.

The DNA of the CDR3 is TGCGCCAGCAGCCCCGGGAACGGCGGGGGGCCGGGAGAGACCCAGTACTTC. Translating gives CASSPGNGGGPGETQYF. The chain recombines TRBV5-1 with TRBJ2-5; TRBD2 aligns across 8 bases. Germline V gene sequence: CDR1 SGHRS, CDR2 YFSETQ. The CDR3 spans 17 residues. The J segment lost 4 bases and the V segment lost 4 bases, leaving 15 bases of the junction unmatched.

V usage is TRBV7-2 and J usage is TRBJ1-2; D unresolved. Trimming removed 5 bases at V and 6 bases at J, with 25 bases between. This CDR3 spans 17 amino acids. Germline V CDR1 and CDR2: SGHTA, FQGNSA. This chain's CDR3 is CASSPQGPRTEADGYTF. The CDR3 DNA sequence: TGTGCCAGCAGCCCCCAAGGACCCCGGACGGAAGCAGATGGCTACACCTTC.

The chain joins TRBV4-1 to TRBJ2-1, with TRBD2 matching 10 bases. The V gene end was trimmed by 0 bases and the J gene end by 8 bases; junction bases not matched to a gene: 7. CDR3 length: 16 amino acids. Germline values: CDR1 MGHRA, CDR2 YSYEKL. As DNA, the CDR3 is TGCGCCAGCAGCCAAGATCAAGCGGGGGGGCCCTATGAGCAGTTCTTC. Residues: CASSQDQAGGPYEQFF.

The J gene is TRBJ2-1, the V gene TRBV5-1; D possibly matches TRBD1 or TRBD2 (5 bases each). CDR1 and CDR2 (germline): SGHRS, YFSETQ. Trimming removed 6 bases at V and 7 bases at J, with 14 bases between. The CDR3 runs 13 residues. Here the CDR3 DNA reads TGCGCCAGCACGATACGGGGCCGGAATGAGCAGTTCTTC. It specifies CASTIRGRNEQFF.

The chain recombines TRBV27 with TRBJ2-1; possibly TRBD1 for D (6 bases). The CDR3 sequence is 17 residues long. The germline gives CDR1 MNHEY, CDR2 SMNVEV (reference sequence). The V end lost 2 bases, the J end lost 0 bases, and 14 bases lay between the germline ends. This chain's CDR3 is CASSLIYRASSYNEQFF. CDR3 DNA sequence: TGTGCCAGCAGTTTAATCTACAGGGCTTCCTCCTACAATGAGCAGTTCTTC.

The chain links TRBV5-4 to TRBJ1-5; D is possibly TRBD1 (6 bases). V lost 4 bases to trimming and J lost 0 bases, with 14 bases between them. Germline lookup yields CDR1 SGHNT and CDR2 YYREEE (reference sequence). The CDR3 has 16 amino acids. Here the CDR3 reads CASSLGGGPSNQPQHF. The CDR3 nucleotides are TGTGCCAGCAGCCTAGGAGGGGGGCCTAGCAATCAGCCCCAGCATTTT.

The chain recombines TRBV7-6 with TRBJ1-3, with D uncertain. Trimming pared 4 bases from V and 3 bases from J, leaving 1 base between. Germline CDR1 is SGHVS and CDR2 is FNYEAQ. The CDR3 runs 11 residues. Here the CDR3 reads CASSYGNTIYF. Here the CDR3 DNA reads TGTGCCAGCAGCTATGGAAACACCATATATTTT.

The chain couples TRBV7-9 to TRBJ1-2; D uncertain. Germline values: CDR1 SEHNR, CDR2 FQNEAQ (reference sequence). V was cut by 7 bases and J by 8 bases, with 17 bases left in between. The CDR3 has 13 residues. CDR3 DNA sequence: TGTGCCAGCACAAGGACGGACGCCAGGGGCTACACCTTC. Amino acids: CASTRTDARGYTF. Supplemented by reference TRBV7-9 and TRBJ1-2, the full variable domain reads DTGVSQNPRHKITKRGQNVTFRCDPISEHNRLYWYRQTLGQGPEFLTYFQNEAQLEKSRLLSDRFSAERPKGSFSTLEIQRTEQGDSAMYLCASTRTDARGYTFGSGTRLTVV.

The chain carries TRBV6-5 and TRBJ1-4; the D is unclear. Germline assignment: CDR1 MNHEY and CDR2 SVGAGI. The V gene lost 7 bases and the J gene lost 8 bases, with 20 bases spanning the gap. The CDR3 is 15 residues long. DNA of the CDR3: TGTGCCAGCATACCCCCGGGGAGGGTGGGAGAAAAACTGTTTTTT. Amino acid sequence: CASIPPGRVGEKLFF.

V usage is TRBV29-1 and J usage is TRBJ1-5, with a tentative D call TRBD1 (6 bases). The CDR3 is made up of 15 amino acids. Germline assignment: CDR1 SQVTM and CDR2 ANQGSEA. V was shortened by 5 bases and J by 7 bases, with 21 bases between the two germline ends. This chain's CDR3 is CSVTISAGVGQPQHF. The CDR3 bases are TGCAGCGTTACGATTTCGGCAGGGGTCGGACAGCCCCAGCATTTT.

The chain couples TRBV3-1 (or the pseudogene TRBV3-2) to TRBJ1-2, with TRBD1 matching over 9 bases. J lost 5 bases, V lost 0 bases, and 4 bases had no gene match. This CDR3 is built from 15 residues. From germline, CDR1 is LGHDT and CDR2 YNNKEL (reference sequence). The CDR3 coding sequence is TGTGCCAGCAGCCAAGAAATAGGACAGGGGTATGGCTACACCTTC. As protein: CASSQEIGQGYGYTF.

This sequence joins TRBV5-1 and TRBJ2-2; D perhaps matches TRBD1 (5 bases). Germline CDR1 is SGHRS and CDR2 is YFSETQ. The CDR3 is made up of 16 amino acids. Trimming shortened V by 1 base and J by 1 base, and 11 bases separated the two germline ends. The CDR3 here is CASSLRQSLNTGELFF. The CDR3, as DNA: TGCGCCAGCAGCTTGCGACAGTCCCTGAACACCGGGGAGCTGTTTTTT.